This TCR beta chain was captured in a study of blood T cell repertoires in COVID-19. Study in general: T cells, B-cell-depleted T cells, or PBMCs supplied cDNA or gDNA.

Germline CDR1 is SGHRS and CDR2 is YFSETQ. V lost 4 bases and J 1 base, leaving 10 bases between the germline ends. The CDR3 is made up of 14 amino acids. The repertoire was sequenced with immunoSEQ multiplex PCR; TCRdb's copy has only in-frame clones and lacks some. The sample shows around 330,000 clones, around nine tenths of them seen only once. What was sequenced was PBMCs or T cells enriched from blood (not recorded which). This clonotype was obtained from a man aged 55 to 70 who had recovered from COVID-19. V and J are TRBV5-1 and TRBJ2-3; D is unclear. The chain's CDR3 is CASSPPSGTDTQYF. In nucleotides, the CDR3 is TGCGCCAGCAGCCCCCCGTCCGGCACAGATACGCAGTATTTT. Variable domain in full (rest from reference TRBV5-1 and TRBJ2-3): KAGVTQTPRYLIKTRGQQVTLSCSPISGHRSVSWYQQTPGQGLQFLFEYFSETQRNKGNFPGRFSGRQFSNSRSEMNVSTLELGDSALYLCASSPPSGTDTQYFGPGTRLTVL.